The following is a T cell receptor beta chain sequence with its context. Its cognate antigen has yet to be identified. Base qualities are missing; no much larger clone stands one base away. These data belong to a study of regulatory T cells in long-lasting Graves disease (dated by TCRdb to the early 2020s). The study in broad terms: Persistent Graves' disease was defined as antithyroid drug treatment for over 5 years with persistently positive TSH receptor autoantibodies. Peripheral blood TCR sequencing and RNA sequencing compared persistent Graves' disease patients with newly diagnosed Graves' disease patients. The study took place in China and was registered as a clinical trial. A total of 35 or so samples were covered by TCR sequencing, comprising some 13 persistent and about 20 newly diagnosed Graves' disease patients. Antithyroid drugs had been taken for ten to twelve years on average by persistent Graves' disease patients in the clinical cohort. What the authors observed across the whole study: A larger number of public clonotypes was shared among persistent patients (fewer than 3,000) than among newly diagnosed patients (approximately 1,000). Only peripheral blood was studied, because thyroid tissue, the primary lesion, was inaccessible. The authors noted that the small sample size was a limitation that may lower accuracy. Preferential use of TRBV28, TRBJ1-2 and TRBJ2-5 was observed in persistent disease, whereas TRBV20-1 and TRBJ2-1 were favored in newly diagnosed disease. Only the TCR beta chain was sequenced and analyzed. Persistent Graves' disease patients showed lower TCR Shannon entropy and fewer highly expanded clones than newly diagnosed patients, suggesting clonal expansion.

Relative to germline, V is 7 bases shorter and J is 1 base shorter, with 10 bases between their ends. CDR1 is given as SGHTA and CDR2 as FQGNSA, both from the germline V gene. Including the terminal cysteine and phenylalanine, the CDR3 comprises 13 residues. The read is trimmed to its CDR3 DNA, 39 bases read in frame from base 1. In light of the paper, this sample's time point label describes: persistent/refractory GD, antithyroid drugs over 5 years with positive TRAb. For both TCR sequencing and RNA sequencing, RNA was extracted from PBMCs using TRIzol. The diagnosis of Graves' disease followed American Thyroid Association guidelines. Patients were recruited from an endocrinology department in Xi'an, China. Each patient gave around 9 milliliters of peripheral blood, collected in an EDTA anticoagulant tube. Ficoll Paque Plus density gradient separation was used to isolate PBMCs, and no further T cell sorting was performed. An Agilent 2100 Bioanalyzer and agarose gel were used to assess RNA quality, and a NanoDrop 2000 was used to measure RNA concentration.

Libraries were prepared through multiplex PCR. The sequencer was an Illumina HiSeq 4000. CDR3 regions were amplified by Arm-PCR with iRepertoire HTBI primers to construct TCR beta libraries. PCR products were gel purified before sequencing. Concerning the study's data processing: Across samples, 55 to 80 TRBV and roughly 13 TRBJ segments were identified and used for gene usage analysis of CDR3 amino acid clonotypes. COPE and FqMerger were used to merge the filtered high-quality paired reads into contigs. BLAST was used to align contigs to IMGT TRBV, TRBD and TRBJ reference genes, and CDR3 was defined according to IMGT. Any clonotype with a frequency above 0.1% was counted as a highly expanded clone. Shannon entropy served as the measure of repertoire diversity, while the Gini coefficient captured V-J evenness. A clonotype was considered public if more than one individual shared it. TCRdb itself trimmed the public reads at Q25 with fastp, ran MiXCR and retained productive beta chains. Rows with one shared CDR3 protein collapse into an entry with the most common genes and DNA. These V and J calls derive from TCRdb rather than the authors' analysis. Here the sample has 300,000 to 400,000 distinct CDR3 sequences; 20% occur a single time. Less than 35% of the sample belongs to the ten largest clones.

This chain joins TRBV7-2 to TRBJ2-5; perhaps TRBD2 is the D gene, with 5 bases matching. The sequence was collected from a female donor with Graves disease. Specimen: peripheral blood mononuclear cells (PBMCs), collected when the disease was refractory, from a patient treated with antithyroid drugs. The CDR3 amino acid sequence is: CASTERIQETQYF. The sequenced DNA: TGTGCCAGCACCGAGCGGATCCAAGAGACCCAGTACTTC.